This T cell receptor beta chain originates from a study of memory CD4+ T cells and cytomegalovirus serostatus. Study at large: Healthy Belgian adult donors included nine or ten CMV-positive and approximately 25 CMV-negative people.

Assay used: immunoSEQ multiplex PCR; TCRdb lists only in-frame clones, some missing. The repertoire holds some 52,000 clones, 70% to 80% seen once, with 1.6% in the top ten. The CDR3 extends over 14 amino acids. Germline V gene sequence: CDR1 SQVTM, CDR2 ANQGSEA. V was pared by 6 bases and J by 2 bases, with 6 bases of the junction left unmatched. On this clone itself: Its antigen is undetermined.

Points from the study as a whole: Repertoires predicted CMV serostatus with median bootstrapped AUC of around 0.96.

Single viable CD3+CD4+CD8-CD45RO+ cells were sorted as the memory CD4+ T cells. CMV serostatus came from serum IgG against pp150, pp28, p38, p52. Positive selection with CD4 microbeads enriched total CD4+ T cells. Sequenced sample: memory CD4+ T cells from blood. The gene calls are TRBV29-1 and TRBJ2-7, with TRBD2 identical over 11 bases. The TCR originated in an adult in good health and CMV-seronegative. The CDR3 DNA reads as TGCAGCGTGGGGACTAGCGGCGACCCCTACGAGCAGTACTTC. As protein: CSVGTSGDPYEQYF.